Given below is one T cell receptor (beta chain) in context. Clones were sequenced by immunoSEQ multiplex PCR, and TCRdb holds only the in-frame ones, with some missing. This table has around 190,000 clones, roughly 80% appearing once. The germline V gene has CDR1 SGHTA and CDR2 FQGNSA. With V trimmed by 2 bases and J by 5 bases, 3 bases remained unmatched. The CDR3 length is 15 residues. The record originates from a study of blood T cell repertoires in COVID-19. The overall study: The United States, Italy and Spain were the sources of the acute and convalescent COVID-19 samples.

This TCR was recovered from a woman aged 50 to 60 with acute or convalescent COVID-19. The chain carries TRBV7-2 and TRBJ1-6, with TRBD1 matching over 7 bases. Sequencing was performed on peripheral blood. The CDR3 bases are TGTGCCAGCAGCTTAAACAGGGGTGATAATTCACCCCTCCACTTT. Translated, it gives CASSLNRGDNSPLHF.